The source of this T cell receptor beta chain is a study of T cells expressing NK-cell markers. Across the study: The eight sequenced donors comprised seven who were HCMV-seropositive and one who was seronegative.

CDR3 size: 13 residues. In germline, CDR1 is SNHLY, CDR2 FYNNEI. Study results and caveats: The same clonotypes also predominated in the CD3+CD56-NKG2C+ fraction of a handful of donors. Expanded clones of NKG2C+ T cells had an unclear HCMV specificity.

In regard to this clonotype: Its antigen is not known.

Using the 5' RACE reads, TCRdb records one entry per CDR3 protein without DNA. The listing contains some 140,000 distinct CDR3 sequences. Sequences were obtained from blood T cells: a sorted CD56 or NKG2C T cell subset, CD4+ or CD8+ T cells, or bulk PBMC T cells (not recorded which). The rearrangement joins TRBV2 to TRBJ2-7; lacking DNA, the TRBD1 call made by TCRdb goes unchecked. The source of this sequence is a woman aged 50 to 60 in good health. CDR3 amino acids: CASIGTVPYEQYF.